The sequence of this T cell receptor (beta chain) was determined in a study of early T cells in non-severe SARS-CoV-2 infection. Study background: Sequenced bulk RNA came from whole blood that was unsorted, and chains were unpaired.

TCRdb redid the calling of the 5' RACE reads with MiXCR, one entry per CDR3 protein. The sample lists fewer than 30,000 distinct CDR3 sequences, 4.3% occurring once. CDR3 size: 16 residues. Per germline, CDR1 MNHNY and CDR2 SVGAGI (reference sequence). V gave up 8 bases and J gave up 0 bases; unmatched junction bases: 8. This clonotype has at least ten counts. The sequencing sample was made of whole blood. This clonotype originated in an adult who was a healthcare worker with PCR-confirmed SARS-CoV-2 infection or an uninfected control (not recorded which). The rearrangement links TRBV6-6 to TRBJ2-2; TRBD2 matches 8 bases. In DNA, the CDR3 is TGTGCCAGCCTCCCCGGGGGGGAACCGAACACCGGGGAGCTGTTTTTT. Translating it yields CASLPGGEPNTGELFF.